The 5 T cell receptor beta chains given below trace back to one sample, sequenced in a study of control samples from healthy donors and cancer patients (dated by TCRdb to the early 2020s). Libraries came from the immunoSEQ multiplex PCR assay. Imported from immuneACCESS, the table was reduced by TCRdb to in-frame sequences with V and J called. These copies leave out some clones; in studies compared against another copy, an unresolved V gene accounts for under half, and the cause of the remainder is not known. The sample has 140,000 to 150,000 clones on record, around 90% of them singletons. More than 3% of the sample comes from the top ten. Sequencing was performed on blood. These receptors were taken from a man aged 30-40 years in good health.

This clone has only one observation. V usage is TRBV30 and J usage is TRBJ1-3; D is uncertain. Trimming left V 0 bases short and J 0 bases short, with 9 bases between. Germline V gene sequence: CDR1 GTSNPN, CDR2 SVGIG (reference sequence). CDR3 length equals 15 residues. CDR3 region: CAWSVRRSSGNTIYF. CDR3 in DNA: TGTGCCTGGAGTGTACGGAGGTCCTCTGGAAACACCATATATTTT. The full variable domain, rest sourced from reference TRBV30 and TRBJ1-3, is SQTIHQWPATLVQPVGSPLSLECTVEGTSNPNLYWYRQAAGRGLQLLFYSVGIGQISSEVPQNLSASRPQDRQFILSSKKLLLSDSGFYLCAWSVRRSSGNTIYFGEGSWLTVV.

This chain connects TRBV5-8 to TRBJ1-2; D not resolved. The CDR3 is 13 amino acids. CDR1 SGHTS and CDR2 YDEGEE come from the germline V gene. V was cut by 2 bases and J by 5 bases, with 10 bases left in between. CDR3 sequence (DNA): TGTGCCAGCAGCTTCCGGAGTCGTTATGGCTACACCTTC. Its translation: CASSFRSRYGYTF.

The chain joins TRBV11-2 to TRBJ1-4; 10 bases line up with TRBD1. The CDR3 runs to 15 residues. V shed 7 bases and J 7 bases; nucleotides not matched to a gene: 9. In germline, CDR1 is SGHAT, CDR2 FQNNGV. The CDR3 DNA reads TGTGCCAGCACCGAGAGTGGGGACAGGGGTGAAAAACTGTTTTTT. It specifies CASTESGDRGEKLFF.

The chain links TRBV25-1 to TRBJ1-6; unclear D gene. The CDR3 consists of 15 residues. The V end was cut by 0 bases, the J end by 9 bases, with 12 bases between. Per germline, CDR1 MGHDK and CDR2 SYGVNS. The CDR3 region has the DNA TGTGCCAGCAGTGAATATGGGGAGTTTAGTTCACCCCTCCACTTT. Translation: CASSEYGEFSSPLHF.

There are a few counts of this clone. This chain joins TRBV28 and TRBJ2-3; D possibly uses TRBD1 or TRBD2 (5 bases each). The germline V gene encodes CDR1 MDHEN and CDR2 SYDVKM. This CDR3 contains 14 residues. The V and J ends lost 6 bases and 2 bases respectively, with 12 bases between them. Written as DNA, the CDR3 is TGTGCCAGCAGCTCGGGGACCGTCACAGATACGCAGTATTTT. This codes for CASSSGTVTDTQYF.